Presented here are 22 T cell receptor beta chains from one specimen sequenced in a study of cytomegalovirus exposure and HLA in healthy donors. Primers for the PCR totalled 60 Vbeta and 13 Jbeta. Using immunoSEQ multiplex PCR, the repertoire was profiled, and TCRdb retains in-frame clones only, with some absent. Found here are fewer than 250,000 clones, just under 75% of them singletons; the top ten hold approximately 3.1%. Material for sequencing was PBMCs. The source is a woman in her twenties or thirties in good health and CMV-seropositive.

This sequence joins TRBV19 and TRBJ2-6, with D uncertain. This CDR3 spans 17 amino acids. Germline V CDR1 and CDR2: LNHDA, SQIVND (reference sequence). Trimming took off 4 bases at V and 3 bases at J, with 16 bases between the two ends. The CDR3 nucleotides read TGTGCCAGTAGTAGTAGAGGTAGAAGGAGTGGGGCCAACGTCCTGACTTTC. Protein sequence: CASSSRGRRSGANVLTF.

The chain is built from TRBV28 and TRBJ2-7, with 10 bases aligning to TRBD2. With 6 bases clipped from V and 0 bases from J, the junction kept 14 bases outside the gene matches. CDR3 length: 18 residues. Germline lookup yields CDR1 MDHEN and CDR2 SYDVKM. The CDR3, as DNA: TGTGCCAGCAGACCTAGCGGGAGCGCTCTCAGGAGCTCCTACGAGCAGTACTTC. Protein sequence: CASRPSGSALRSSYEQYF.

CDR3 protein: CASSLALAGSAYNEQFF. CDR3 nucleotide sequence: TGTGCCAGCAGCTTGGCCCTAGCGGGATCTGCGTACAATGAGCAGTTCTTC. The rearrangement joins TRBV5-6 to TRBJ2-1, with 9 bases identical to TRBD2. Germline-derived CDR1 and CDR2 are SGHDT and YYEEEE. J lost 4 bases, V lost 0 bases, and 8 bases had no gene match. This CDR3 spans 17 amino acids.

The rearrangement links TRBV5-8 to TRBJ2-5, with D perhaps matching TRBD1 (6 bases). TRBJ2-7 explains the end of the DNA better; the J call may be wrong. CDR3 size: 15 residues. In germline, CDR1 is SGHTS, CDR2 YDEGEE. CDR3 nucleotides: TGTGCCAGCCTCTTGAACAGGGCCTTGAGGGACGAGCAGTACTTC. Protein: CASLLNRALRDEQYF.

J is TRBJ1-6 and V is TRBV5-4; TRBD1 matches at 9 bases. Germline CDR1 SGHNT, CDR2 YYREEE (reference sequence). This CDR3 has 15 amino acids. V dropped 2 bases and J dropped 7; count of bases not matched to a gene: 4. As DNA, the CDR3 is TGTGCCAGCAGCTTAGGACAGGGGCTGAATTCACCCCTCCACTTT. Translating it yields CASSLGQGLNSPLHF.

The chain carries TRBV5-1 and TRBJ1-6; no definite D call. V lost 4 bases, J lost 7 bases, and 15 bases lay in between. Germline loops: CDR1 SGHRS, CDR2 YFSETQ. The CDR3 runs 15 residues. CDR3 bases: TGCGCCAGCAGCCCCTCCCCCGGGGAAAATTCACCCCTCCACTTT. Its protein product is CASSPSPGENSPLHF.

A single count supports this clone. V and J are TRBV29-1 and TRBJ2-7; 8 nucleotides line up with TRBD1. The V and J ends lost 5 bases and 2 bases, in that order; junction bases with no gene match: 5. Germline assignment: CDR1 SQVTM and CDR2 ANQGSEA. This CDR3 spans 13 amino acids. The CDR3 DNA reads TGCAGCGTTTACGGACAGGGAACCTACGAGCAGTACTTC. Its protein is CSVYGQGTYEQYF.

This clone has just a few counts. The J gene is TRBJ2-5, the V gene TRBV5-1, with D uncertain. The V end was cut by 5 bases, the J end by 5 bases, with 19 bases between. This CDR3 is 15 amino acids long. The V gene's germline CDR1 is SGHRS and CDR2 YFSETQ. This CDR3 reads CASSSEALNRETQYF. The CDR3, as DNA: TGCGCCAGCAGTAGTGAGGCCCTAAATAGGGAGACCCAGTACTTC.

The V call is TRBV5-6, the J call TRBJ2-4; 7 bases match TRBD1. V dropped 0 bases and J dropped 6; count of bases not matched to a gene: 3. The CDR3 contains 14 residues. Germline V gene data show CDR1 as SGHDT and CDR2 as YYEEEE. CDR3 amino acids: CASSLVRGRNIQYF. CDR3 nucleotide sequence: TGTGCCAGCAGCTTGGTCAGGGGGAGAAACATTCAGTACTTC.

This clone was recorded a few times. The chain carries TRBV7-2 and TRBJ2-5, with D perhaps matching TRBD2 (5 bases). The CDR3 totals 15 residues. The germline V gene has CDR1 SGHTA and CDR2 FQGNSA. V lost 1 base, J lost 1 base, and 10 bases lay in between. As DNA, the CDR3 is TGTGCCAGCAGCTTAGGGACTGGATTCCAAGAGACCCAGTACTTC. Amino acid sequence: CASSLGTGFQETQYF.

This clone has a single count. CDR3 nucleotide sequence: TGTGCCAGCAGTCCCAGGGGGCGCGTCGATGAGCAGTTCTTC. This codes for CASSPRGRVDEQFF. The chain recombines TRBV27 with TRBJ2-1, with 8 bases matching TRBD1. Germline assignment: CDR1 MNHEY and CDR2 SMNVEV (reference sequence). There are 14 residues in the CDR3. Trimming cost V 5 bases and J 8 bases; bases outside gene matches: 8.

The V gene is TRBV5-1, the J gene TRBJ2-3; 11 bases fit TRBD1. Germline V CDR1 and CDR2: SGHRS, YFSETQ. The length of the CDR3 is 15 residues. V lost 2 bases to trimming and J lost 5 bases; unmatched junction nucleotides: 4. The DNA for the CDR3 is TGCGCCAGCAGCTTCCGGACAGGGGGCGAAGATACGCAGTATTTT. Translated, it gives CASSFRTGGEDTQYF.

J is TRBJ1-2 and V is TRBV15, with TRBD1 as a possible D gene (6 bases). CDR3 size: 13 residues. Looked up from germline, CDR1 is LNHNV and CDR2 is YYDKDF (reference sequence). Trimming took 0 bases from V and 12 from J, leaving 14 bases between them. As DNA, the CDR3 is TGTGCCACCAGCAGAGATGAACAGGGAAGGGACACCTTC. This encodes CATSRDEQGRDTF.

The rearrangement uses TRBV2 and TRBJ1-2; D is possibly TRBD1 (6 bases). The CDR3 covers 15 residues. Germline V gene data show CDR1 as SNHLY and CDR2 as FYNNEI. V lost 0 bases, J lost 0 bases, and 8 bases lay in between. CDR3 coding DNA: TGTGCCAGCAGTGAAGCGACAGGTACTAACTATGGCTACACCTTC. This codes for CASSEATGTNYGYTF.

The gene calls are TRBV28 and TRBJ2-2; no reliable D call. V lost 3 bases to trimming and J lost 3 bases, with 8 bases between them. CDR3 size: 14 residues. Germline assignment: CDR1 MDHEN and CDR2 SYDVKM. The CDR3 reads CASSFSRHTGELFF. DNA of the CDR3: TGTGCCAGCAGTTTTAGCAGACACACCGGGGAGCTGTTTTTT.

The gene calls are TRBV7-2 and TRBJ2-5, with TRBD1 identical over 8 bases. TRBJ2-7 matches the DNA end more closely, so the J call is doubtful. Germline CDR1 SGHTA, CDR2 FQGNSA. The CDR3 totals 16 residues. The CDR3 spells CASSLGQGTGIYEQYF. DNA of the CDR3: TGTGCCAGCAGCTTAGGACAGGGGACAGGCATCTACGAGCAGTACTTC.

This clone was seen once. The J gene is TRBJ2-7, the V gene TRBV11-2; the match to TRBD1 covers 7 bases. V dropped 4 bases and J dropped 3; count of bases not matched to a gene: 12. The CDR3 sequence is 16 residues long. Germline CDR1 reads SGHAT; CDR2 reads FQNNGV. DNA for the CDR3: TGTGCCAGCAGCTCGGGCCAGGACAGGCTGGACTACGAGCAGTACTTC. Translating it yields CASSSGQDRLDYEQYF.

This clone appeared once. The CDR3 here is CASSSPGRVADRDMKDYGYTF. The CDR3 nucleotides read TGTGCCAGCAGCTCCCCGGGTAGAGTAGCGGACAGGGATATGAAAGACTATGGCTACACCTTC. The chain is built from TRBV13 and TRBJ1-2, with 8 bases matching TRBD1. J was trimmed by 3 bases and V by 4 bases; bases with no gene match: 25. Per the germline V gene, CDR1 is PRHDT and CDR2 is FYEKMQ (reference sequence). The CDR3 has 21 amino acids.

The chain employs TRBV28 and TRBJ2-4, with TRBD2 matching over 13 bases. The V and J ends lost 6 bases and 4 bases, in that order; junction bases with no gene match: 6. CDR3 length: 16 amino acids. CDR1 is MDHEN, CDR2 SYDVKM, per germline. DNA of the CDR3: TGTGCCAGCAGCCAGACTAGCGGGAGGATGAAAAACATTCAGTACTTC. The encoded protein is CASSQTSGRMKNIQYF.

This clone appeared once. CDR3 loop: CASSTNSIGQGGEKLFF. The CDR3 DNA sequence: TGTGCCAGCAGCACCAATTCTATCGGACAGGGAGGTGAAAAACTGTTTTTT. The chain employs TRBV28 and TRBJ1-4; 8 bases align to TRBD1. V was clipped by 6 bases and J by 7 bases; unmatched bases: 16. This CDR3 has 17 amino acids. Germline CDR1 is MDHEN and CDR2 is SYDVKM.

V usage is TRBV27 and J usage is TRBJ2-7; a possible D gene is TRBD2 (6 bases). Germline V gene sequence: CDR1 MNHEY, CDR2 SMNVEV (reference sequence). The CDR3 contains 13 residues. The V gene lost 6 bases and the J gene lost 4 bases, with 13 bases spanning the gap. Written as DNA, the CDR3 is TGTGCCAGCAGCCAGATGGGGGGTTACGAGCAGTACTTC. This sequence encodes CASSQMGGYEQYF.

CDR3 amino acids: CASARLAENTGELFF. The DNA for the CDR3 is TGCGCCAGCGCTCGACTAGCGGAGAACACCGGGGAGCTGTTTTTT. V usage is TRBV5-1 and J usage is TRBJ2-2, with 9 positions matching TRBD2. The CDR3 extends over 15 amino acids. Losses at the gene ends were 7 bases for V and 1 base for J; bases not matched to a gene: 5. The germline CDR1 and CDR2 sequences are SGHRS and YFSETQ.